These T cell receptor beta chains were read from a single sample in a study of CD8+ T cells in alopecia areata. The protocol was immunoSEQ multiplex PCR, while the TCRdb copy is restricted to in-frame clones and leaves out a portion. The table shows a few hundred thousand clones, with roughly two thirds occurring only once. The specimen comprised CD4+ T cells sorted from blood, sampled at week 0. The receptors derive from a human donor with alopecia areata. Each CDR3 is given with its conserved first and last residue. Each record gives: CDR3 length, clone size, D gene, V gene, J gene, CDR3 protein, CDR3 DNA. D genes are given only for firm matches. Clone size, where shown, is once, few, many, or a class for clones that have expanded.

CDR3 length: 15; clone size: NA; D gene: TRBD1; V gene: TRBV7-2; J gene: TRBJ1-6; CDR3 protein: CASSFTGQINSPLHF; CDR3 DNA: TGTGCCAGCAGCTTTACGGGACAGATTAATTCACCCCTCCACTTT
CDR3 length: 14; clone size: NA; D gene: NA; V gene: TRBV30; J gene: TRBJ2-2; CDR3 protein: CAWSVDSRTGELFF; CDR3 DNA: TGTGCCTGGAGTGTGGACAGTAGGACCGGGGAGCTGTTTTTT
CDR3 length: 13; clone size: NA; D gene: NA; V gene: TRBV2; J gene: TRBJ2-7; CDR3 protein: CASSEESRTWIIF; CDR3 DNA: TGTGCCAGCAGTGAAGAGTCCAGGACATGGATAATATTC
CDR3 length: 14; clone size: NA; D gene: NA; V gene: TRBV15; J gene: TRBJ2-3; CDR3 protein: CATSRTDMADTQYF; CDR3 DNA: TGTGCCACCAGCAGAACGGACATGGCAGATACGCAGTATTTT
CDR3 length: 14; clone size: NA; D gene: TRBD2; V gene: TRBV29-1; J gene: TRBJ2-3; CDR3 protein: CSVAGTSLADTQYF; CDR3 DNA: TGCAGCGTGGCCGGGACTAGCCTGGCAGATACGCAGTATTTT
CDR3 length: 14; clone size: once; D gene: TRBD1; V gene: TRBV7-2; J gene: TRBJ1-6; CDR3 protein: CASSSGQGSSPLHF; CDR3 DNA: TGTGCCAGCAGCTCCGGACAGGGATCTTCACCCCTCCACTTT
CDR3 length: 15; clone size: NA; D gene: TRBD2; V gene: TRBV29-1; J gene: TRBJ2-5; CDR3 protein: CSVEEGLAGGETQYF; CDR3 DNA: TGCAGCGTTGAAGAAGGGCTAGCGGGTGGGGAGACCCAGTACTTC
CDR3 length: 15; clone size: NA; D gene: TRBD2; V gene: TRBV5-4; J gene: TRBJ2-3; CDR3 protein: CASSRSGTKGHTQYF; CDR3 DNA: TGTGCCAGCAGTCGGTCCGGGACTAAGGGCCATACGCAGTATTTT
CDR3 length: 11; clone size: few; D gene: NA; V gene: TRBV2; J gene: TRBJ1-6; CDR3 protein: CASTLDRSLHF; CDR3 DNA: TGTGCCAGCACCTTGGACAGATCCCTCCACTTT
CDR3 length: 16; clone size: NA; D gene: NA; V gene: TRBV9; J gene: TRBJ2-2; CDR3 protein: CASSVRADANTGELFF; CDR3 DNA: TGTGCCAGCAGCGTACGCGCAGACGCGAACACCGGGGAGCTGTTTTTT
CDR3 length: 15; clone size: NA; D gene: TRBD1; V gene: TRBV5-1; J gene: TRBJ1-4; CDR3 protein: CASSLVWDSNEKLFF; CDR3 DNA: TGCGCCAGCAGCTTGGTTTGGGACAGCAATGAAAAACTGTTTTTT
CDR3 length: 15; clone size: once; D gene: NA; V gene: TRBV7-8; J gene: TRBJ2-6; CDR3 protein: CASSWPGTGANVLTF; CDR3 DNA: TGTGCCAGCAGCTGGCCAGGGACTGGGGCCAACGTCCTGACTTTC
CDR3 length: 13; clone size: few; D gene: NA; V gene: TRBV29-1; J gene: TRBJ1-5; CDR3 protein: CSVVGQSNQPQHF; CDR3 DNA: TGCAGCGTGGTCGGACAAAGCAATCAGCCCCAGCATTTT
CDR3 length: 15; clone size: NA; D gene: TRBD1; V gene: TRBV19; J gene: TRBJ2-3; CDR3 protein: CASSPRQGYTDTQYF; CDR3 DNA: TGTGCCAGTAGTCCCCGACAGGGTTACACAGATACGCAGTATTTT
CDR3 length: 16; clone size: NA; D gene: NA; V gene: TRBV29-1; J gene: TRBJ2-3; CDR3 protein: CSVGGGLAESTDTQYF; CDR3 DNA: TGCAGCGTTGGAGGGGGGCTAGCGGAAAGCACAGATACGCAGTATTTT
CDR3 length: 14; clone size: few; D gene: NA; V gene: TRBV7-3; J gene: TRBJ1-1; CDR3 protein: CASSSGRGSTEAFF; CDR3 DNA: TGTGCCAGCAGCTCAGGCCGCGGTTCCACTGAAGCTTTCTTT
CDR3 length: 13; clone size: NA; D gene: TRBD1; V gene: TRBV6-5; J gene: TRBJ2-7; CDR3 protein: CASSWTGKGEQYF; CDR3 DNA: TGTGCCAGCAGCTGGACAGGGAAGGGCGAGCAGTACTTC
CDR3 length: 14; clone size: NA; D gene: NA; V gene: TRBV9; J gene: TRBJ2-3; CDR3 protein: CASSVEGRPDTQYF; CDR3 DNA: TGTGCCAGCAGCGTAGAGGGTAGACCAGATACGCAGTATTTT
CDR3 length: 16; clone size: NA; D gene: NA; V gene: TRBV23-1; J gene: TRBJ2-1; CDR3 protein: CASPSETPKGYNEQFF; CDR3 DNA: TGCGCCAGCCCCTCCGAGACTCCGAAGGGGTACAATGAGCAGTTCTTC
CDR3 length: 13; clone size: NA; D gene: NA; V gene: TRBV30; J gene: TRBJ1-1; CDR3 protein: CAWSGNRDTEAFF; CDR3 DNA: TGTGCCTGGAGTGGAAACAGGGACACTGAAGCTTTCTTT
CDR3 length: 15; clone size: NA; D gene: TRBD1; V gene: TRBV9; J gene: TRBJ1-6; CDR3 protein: CASSAPGQANSPLHF; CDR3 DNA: TGTGCCAGCAGCGCACCGGGACAGGCGAATTCACCCCTCCACTTT
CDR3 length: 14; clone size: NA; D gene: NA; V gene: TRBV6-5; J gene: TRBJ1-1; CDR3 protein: CASSPFTENTEAFF; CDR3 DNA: TGTGCCAGCAGCCCCTTTACGGAGAACACTGAAGCTTTCTTT
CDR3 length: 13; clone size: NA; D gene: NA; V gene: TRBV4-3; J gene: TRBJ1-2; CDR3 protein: CASSQSRGDGYTF; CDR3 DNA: TGCGCCAGCAGCCAGTCCAGGGGCGATGGCTACACCTTC
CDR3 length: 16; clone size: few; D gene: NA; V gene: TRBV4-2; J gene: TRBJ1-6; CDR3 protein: CASSQEVAVVNSPLHF; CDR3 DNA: TGTGCCAGCAGCCAAGAGGTGGCAGTTGTTAATTCACCCCTCCACTTT
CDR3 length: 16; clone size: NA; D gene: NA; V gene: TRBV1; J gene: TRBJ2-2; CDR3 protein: CTSSQDRSSYTGELFF; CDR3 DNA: TGCACCAGCAGCCAAGATAGATCCTCATACACCGGGGAGCTGTTTTTT
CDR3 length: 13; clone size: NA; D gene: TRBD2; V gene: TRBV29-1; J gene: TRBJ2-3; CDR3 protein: CSVVSGGTDTQYF; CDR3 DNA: TGCAGCGTTGTTAGCGGGGGCACAGATACGCAGTATTTT
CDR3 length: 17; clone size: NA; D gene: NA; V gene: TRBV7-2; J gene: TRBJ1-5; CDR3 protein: CASSLALGRESNQPQHF; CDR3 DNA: TGTGCCAGCAGCTTAGCGCTTGGCAGGGAGAGCAATCAGCCCCAGCATTTT
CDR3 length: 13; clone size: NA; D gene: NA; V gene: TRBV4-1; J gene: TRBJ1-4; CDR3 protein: CASSQGEDEKLFF; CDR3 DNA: TGCGCCAGCAGCCAAGGGGAGGATGAAAAACTGTTTTTT
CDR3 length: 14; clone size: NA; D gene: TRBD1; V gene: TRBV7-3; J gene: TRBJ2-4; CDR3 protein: CASSLTGQGNIQYF; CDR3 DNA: TGTGCCAGCAGCTTAACGGGACAGGGGAACATTCAGTACTTC
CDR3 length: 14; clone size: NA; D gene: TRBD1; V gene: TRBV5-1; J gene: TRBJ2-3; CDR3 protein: CASSFVGGTDTQYF; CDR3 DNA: TGCGCCAGCAGCTTTGTAGGGGGCACCGATACGCAGTATTTT
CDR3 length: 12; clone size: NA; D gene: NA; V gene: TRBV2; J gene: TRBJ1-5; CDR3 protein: CASSEDNQPQHF; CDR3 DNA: TGTGCCAGCAGTGAAGACAATCAGCCCCAGCATTTT
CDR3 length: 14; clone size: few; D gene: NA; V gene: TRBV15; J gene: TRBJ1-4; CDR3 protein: CATSRPGGHEKLFF; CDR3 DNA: TGTGCCACCAGCCGCCCTGGGGGGCATGAAAAACTGTTTTTT